The 5 T cell receptor beta chains presented below share a single source sample, sequenced in a study of blood T cell repertoires in COVID-19. Libraries were prepared by immunoSEQ multiplex PCR; TCRdb keeps only in-frame clonotypes and omits some of them. The profile shows 200,000 to 300,000 clones, 75% to 85% of them singletons. The specimen was peripheral blood. The receptors were gathered from a human donor in a cohort sampled during active COVID-19.

This sequence joins TRBV19 and TRBJ2-2; the D is unclear. Germline values: CDR1 LNHDA, CDR2 SQIVND (reference sequence). V lost 5 bases, J lost 6 bases, and 13 bases lay in between. This CDR3 has 14 amino acids. CDR3 coding DNA: TGTGCCAGTAGTTCCCGCAGGATCCCCGGGGAGCTGTTTTTT. It translates to CASSSRRIPGELFF.

The gene calls are TRBV29-1 and TRBJ2-3; the match to TRBD2 covers 12 bases. Germline assignment: CDR1 SQVTM and CDR2 ANQGSEA. This CDR3 is built from 14 residues. J lost 4 bases, V lost 4 bases, and 3 bases had no gene match. The CDR3 protein is CSVALAGGADTQYF. In DNA form, the CDR3 reads TGCAGCGTTGCCCTAGCGGGAGGGGCAGATACGCAGTATTTT.

The rearrangement uses TRBV3-1 (or the pseudogene TRBV3-2) and TRBJ2-7; no clear D gene. This CDR3 is built from 12 residues. V gave up 0 bases and J gave up 4 bases, with 4 bases separating them. Looked up from germline, CDR1 is LGHDT and CDR2 is YNNKEL (reference sequence). In DNA, the CDR3 is TGTGCCAGCAGCCAAGATCGTTACGAGCAGTACTTC. This gives the protein CASSQDRYEQYF.

The V gene is TRBV5-1, the J gene TRBJ1-4; 11 bases agree with TRBD1. Per germline, CDR1 SGHRS and CDR2 YFSETQ. The CDR3 has 19 residues. V shed 3 bases and J 3 bases; nucleotides not matched to a gene: 13. The CDR3 here is CASSSSVGQGAGANEKLFF. The CDR3 coding sequence is TGCGCCAGCAGCTCCAGTGTTGGACAGGGGGCAGGGGCTAATGAAAAACTGTTTTTT.

V and J are TRBV11-3 and TRBJ2-1; 7 positions agree with TRBD1. The CDR3 length is 16 residues. V gave up 3 bases and J gave up 3 bases; unmatched junction bases: 8. Germline CDR1 is SGHNT and CDR2 is YENEEA. CDR3: CASSFAGTANYNEQFF. Here the CDR3 DNA reads TGTGCCAGCAGCTTCGCCGGGACAGCGAACTACAATGAGCAGTTCTTC.